The clone carrying this T cell receptor (beta chain) was picked up a small number of times. Its antigen is undetermined. This specimen belongs to a study of post-analysis software for immune sequencing data. Study details: Relapsing-remitting, secondary progressive and progressive-relapsing multiple sclerosis courses were included.

Study-wide results and caveats: TRBV5-6, TRBV5-1 and TRBV20-1 belonged to a set of roughly five TRBV segments that were more frequent in patients than controls.

Every TCR beta cDNA library bore unique molecular identifiers. TCRdb ran MiXCR on the PCR reads and lists one entry per CDR3 protein. The table records about half a million distinct CDR3 sequences, roughly 45% of them present only once. CDR3 length: 14 residues. From germline, CDR1 is LGHNA and CDR2 YSLEER. Trimming removed 3 bases from V and 6 bases from J, with 12 bases in between. The chain carries TRBV4-3 and TRBJ1-5; D possibly corresponds to TRBD1 (6 bases). What was sequenced was blood. This TCR was sampled from a girl between 10 and 17 years old with multiple sclerosis. The CDR3 loop is CASSQTQGGQPQHF. DNA of the CDR3: TGCGCCAGCAGCCAGACACAGGGTGGTCAGCCCCAGCATTTT.